The 22 T cell receptor beta chains listed next were all sequenced from one sample in a study of identical twins. TCRdb processed the 5' RACE reads anew with MiXCR; each CDR3 protein has one entry. The table lists roughly 690,000 distinct CDR3 sequences, 21% of them singletons. These data were also filed under a second study, of T cells expressing NK-cell markers.

The sequenced sample was PBMCs. Receptors were obtained from a woman younger than 35 in good health.

V and J are TRBV5-5 and TRBJ2-5; 8 bases match TRBD2. V dropped 4 bases and J dropped 1; count of bases not matched to a gene: 12. The germline CDR1 and CDR2 sequences are SGHKS and YYEKEE (reference sequence). The CDR3 totals 17 residues. This CDR3 is CASSPRPASGPQETQYF. CDR3 sequence (DNA): TGTGCCAGCAGCCCGCGACCCGCTAGCGGGCCCCAAGAGACCCAGTACTTC.

This clonotype turned up a few times. This chain connects TRBV18 to TRBJ2-7; D ambiguous. CDR1 is KGHSH, CDR2 LQKENI, per germline. The CDR3 sequence is 14 residues long. With 5 bases removed from V and 0 bases from J, the gap between germline ends came to 11 bases. The CDR3 sequence is CASSYGRSSYEQYF. CDR3 in DNA: TGTGCCAGCTCATACGGACGCAGCTCCTACGAGCAGTACTTC.

The chain joins TRBV6-1 to TRBJ2-5; no reliable D call. The CDR3 runs 11 residues. V was shortened by 6 bases and J by 5 bases, with 7 bases between the two germline ends. Germline lookup yields CDR1 MNHNS and CDR2 SASEGT. The CDR3 loop is CASRDPETQYF. The CDR3 region has the DNA TGTGCCAGCAGGGATCCGGAGACCCAGTACTTC.

V and J are TRBV6-2 or TRBV6-3 and TRBJ2-5; tentatively, D is TRBD2 (6 bases). Germline V lookup: CDR1 MNHEY, CDR2 SVGEGT. With 2 bases removed from V and 1 base from J, the gap between germline ends came to 14 bases. This CDR3 contains 16 residues. This CDR3 reads CASSYGLARSQETQYF. DNA of the CDR3: TGTGCCAGCAGTTACGGTCTAGCGCGGTCCCAAGAGACCCAGTACTTC.

This clonotype was seen a few times. The chain has TRBV29-1 and TRBJ2-7; 12 bases line up with TRBD2. In germline, CDR1 is SQVTM, CDR2 ANQGSEA. The V and J ends lost 4 bases and 7 bases, in that order; junction bases with no gene match: 8. The CDR3 loop spans 14 amino acids. The CDR3 nucleotides read TGCAGCGTTGGTCTGACTAGCGGGAGCTGGGAGCAGTACTTC. Translated: CSVGLTSGSWEQYF.

V and J are TRBV4-2 and TRBJ2-1, with 11 bases identical to TRBD2. From germline, CDR1 is LGHNA and CDR2 YNFKEQ. CDR3 length: 19 amino acids. V shed 1 base and J 1 base; nucleotides not matched to a gene: 9. Here the CDR3 reads CASSQGPGGTSGSYNEQFF. For the CDR3, the DNA is TGTGCCAGCAGCCAAGGCCCCGGCGGGACTAGCGGATCCTACAATGAGCAGTTCTTC.

V is TRBV6-5 and J is TRBJ2-1; TRBD2 aligns across 13 bases. The CDR3 loop spans 15 amino acids. The V segment lost 4 bases and the J segment 9 bases; nucleotides outside the gene matches: 6. CDR1 MNHEY and CDR2 SVGAGI come from the germline V gene. The CDR3: CASSFRTSGGTEQFF. The CDR3 DNA is TGTGCCAGCAGTTTCCGGACTAGCGGGGGTACTGAGCAGTTCTTC.

The CDR3 region is CASSFYQRPDTQYF. DNA for the CDR3: TGTGCCAGCAGTTTTTATCAGCGACCAGATACGCAGTATTTT. The chain is built from TRBV12-3 or TRBV12-4 and TRBJ2-3; D unclear. This CDR3 comprises 14 residues. The V end lost 3 bases, the J end lost 4 bases, and 11 bases lay between the germline ends.

This clonotype turned up a few times. The chain joins TRBV29-1 to TRBJ2-4; D uncertain. The CDR3 spans 13 residues. The V end lost 7 bases, the J end lost 0 bases, and 10 bases lay between the germline ends. Germline CDR1 and CDR2: SQVTM and ANQGSEA. The CDR3 reads CSGRDLAKNIQYF. The CDR3 nucleotides read TGCAGCGGCCGAGATCTAGCCAAAAACATTCAGTACTTC.

The table lists this clonotype with a few counts. The J gene is TRBJ2-1, the V gene TRBV5-1, with 11 bases fitting TRBD2. The V segment lost 8 bases and the J segment 6 bases; nucleotides outside the gene matches: 4. The germline V gene encodes CDR1 SGHRS and CDR2 YFSETQ. This CDR3 has 13 residues. The CDR3 DNA follows: TGCGCCAGTAGACTAGCGGGGTTCAATGAGCAGTTCTTC. Protein sequence: CASRLAGFNEQFF.

The chain is built from TRBV7-9 and TRBJ2-1; tentative D call: TRBD1 (6 bases). Trimming left V 0 bases short and J 7 bases short, with 13 bases between. The germline V gene encodes CDR1 SEHNR and CDR2 FQNEAQ (reference sequence). This CDR3 has 15 amino acids. The CDR3 sequence: CASSLAPQGSNEQFF. CDR3 sequence (DNA): TGTGCCAGCAGCTTAGCCCCGCAGGGGAGTAATGAGCAGTTCTTC.

The CDR3 sequence: CSARARKRGTDTQYF. The CDR3 DNA follows: TGCAGTGCCCGAGCGAGAAAGAGGGGTACAGATACGCAGTATTTT. The chain couples TRBV20-1 to TRBJ2-3; possibly TRBD1 or TRBD2 for D (5 bases each). V was clipped by 6 bases and J by 3 bases, with 19 bases between them. The CDR3 length is 15 residues. Germline-derived CDR1 and CDR2 are DFQATT and SNEGSKA (reference sequence).

The chain joins TRBV5-1 to TRBJ2-1, with no clear D. There are 15 residues in the CDR3. V was trimmed by 4 bases and J by 8 bases, leaving 19 bases between them. CDR1 SGHRS and CDR2 YFSETQ come from the germline V gene. The DNA of the CDR3 is TGCGCCAGCAGCATCCGACCCTTGCTCCTGGATGAGCAGTTCTTC. Protein sequence: CASSIRPLLLDEQFF. Combining the CDR3 with reference TRBV5-1 and TRBJ2-1 gives the whole variable domain KAGVTQTPRYLIKTRGQQVTLSCSPISGHRSVSWYQQTPGQGLQFLFEYFSETQRNKGNFPGRFSGRQFSNSRSEMNVSTLELGDSALYLCASSIRPLLLDEQFFGPGTRLTVL.

This clonotype was observed a handful of times. The chain is built from TRBV4-2 and TRBJ2-1; the match to TRBD1 covers 8 bases. CDR1 is LGHNA, CDR2 YNFKEQ, per germline. CDR3 length: 15 amino acids. J was trimmed by 5 bases and V by 3 bases; bases with no gene match: 6. In DNA form, the CDR3 reads TGTGCCAGCAGCCACGGACAGGGAGTTGACAATGAGCAGTTCTTC. Translating gives CASSHGQGVDNEQFF.

DNA of the CDR3: TGCAGCGTTACCGGACTAGCGGGAGGTGTGACCGGGGAGCTGTTTTTT. Protein sequence: CSVTGLAGGVTGELFF. The rearrangement joins TRBV29-1 to TRBJ2-2; 14 nucleotides agree with TRBD2. Germline lookup yields CDR1 SQVTM and CDR2 ANQGSEA. The CDR3 length is 16 residues. The junction had 7 bases not matched to a gene; V was cut back by 5 bases and J by 5 bases.

This clonotype has only a few counts. The chain joins TRBV10-3 to TRBJ1-1; no reliable D call. Trimming took 4 bases from V and 3 from J, leaving 3 bases between them. The CDR3 contains 11 residues. The V gene's germline CDR1 is ENHRY and CDR2 SYGVKD. This CDR3 reads CAISAYTEAFF. Written as DNA, the CDR3 is TGTGCCATCAGTGCATACACTGAAGCTTTCTTT.

This clonotype occurred many times. J is TRBJ2-7 and V is TRBV12-3 or TRBV12-4, with 7 bases that match TRBD2. Losses at the gene ends were 3 bases for V and 9 bases for J; bases not matched to a gene: 2. This CDR3 has 11 amino acids. CDR3 nucleotides: TGTGCCAGCAGTTTCGGCGGGGGGCAGTACTTC. Translating gives CASSFGGGQYF.

This clonotype was observed a few times. The chain recombines TRBV12-3 or TRBV12-4 with TRBJ1-1; no reliable D call. Trimming stripped 1 base from V and 1 base from J, with 7 bases between. The CDR3 extends over 14 amino acids. CDR3 coding DNA: TGTGCCAGCAGTTTAGGCGGCCAGAACACTGAAGCTTTCTTT. Translated, it gives CASSLGGQNTEAFF.

This clonotype was counted only a few times. The chain has TRBV14 and TRBJ2-1, with TRBD2 matching 8 bases. Germline CDR1 and CDR2: SGHDN and FVKESK. The ends lost 5 bases at V and 9 bases at J; junction bases unmatched: 9. This CDR3 spans 14 amino acids. CDR3 sequence (DNA): TGTGCCAGCAGCGAACGGGGACTAGTCTTTGAGCAGTTCTTC. Translating gives CASSERGLVFEQFF.

This clonotype was seen a few times. This sequence joins TRBV5-1 and TRBJ2-1; TRBD2 matches 11 bases. Germline V gene lookup returns CDR1 SGHRS and CDR2 YFSETQ. This CDR3 comprises 19 residues. The junction had 11 bases not matched to a gene; V was cut back by 1 base and J by 2 bases. CDR3 bases: TGCGCCAGCAGCTTGTTTGGGGCTAGCGGGAGGACCGCCTACAATGAGCAGTTCTTC. Translating it yields CASSLFGASGRTAYNEQFF.

The chain uses TRBV7-2 and TRBJ2-3; no reliable D call. Deletions cut 1 base from V and 0 bases from J, with 5 bases between. CDR3 size: 14 residues. Germline CDR1 SGHTA, CDR2 FQGNSA. CDR3 nucleotide sequence: TGTGCCAGCAGCTTAGTGATCAGCACAGATACGCAGTATTTT. Translation gives CASSLVISTDTQYF.

The V gene is TRBV6-2 or TRBV6-3, the J gene TRBJ2-3; D not resolved. The CDR3 loop spans 11 amino acids. Germline CDR1 MNHEY, CDR2 SVGEGT. V was pared by 5 bases and J by 14 bases, with 14 bases between. This chain's CDR3 is CASSPVGPGYF. The CDR3 region has the DNA TGTGCCAGCAGTCCAGTCGGCCCCGGGTATTTT.